This TCR beta chain was found in a study of CD8 T cells in Susac syndrome. Random hexamers primed reverse transcription of about 0.45 to 1 ug RNA. Amplification of the TCR beta CDR3 was carried out by immunoSEQ multiplex PCR, which spanned a total of 54 Vbeta and 13 Jbeta segments. TCRdb fed the immunoSEQ multiplex PCR reads into MiXCR, producing one record per CDR3 protein. The sample holds 300,000 or so distinct CDR3 sequences, approximately 90% seen once. The CDR3 length is 17 residues. Germline loops: CDR1 MGHDK, CDR2 SYGVNS. Losses at the gene ends were 0 bases for V and 7 bases for J; bases not matched to a gene: 3. From blood CD8+ and CD4+ T cells, TCR beta sequences were generated. Stable or active relapsing-remitting multiple sclerosis, untreated and meeting revised McDonald criteria, defined the controls.

Material: CD4+ T cells from PBMCs. The clonotype originates from a human donor with multiple sclerosis. The rearrangement uses TRBV25-1 and TRBJ2-1; TRBD2 agrees at 16 bases. Here the CDR3 DNA reads TGTGCCAGCAGTGAATATAAGGGACTAGCGGGAGGGAATGAGCAGTTCTTC. As protein: CASSEYKGLAGGNEQFF.